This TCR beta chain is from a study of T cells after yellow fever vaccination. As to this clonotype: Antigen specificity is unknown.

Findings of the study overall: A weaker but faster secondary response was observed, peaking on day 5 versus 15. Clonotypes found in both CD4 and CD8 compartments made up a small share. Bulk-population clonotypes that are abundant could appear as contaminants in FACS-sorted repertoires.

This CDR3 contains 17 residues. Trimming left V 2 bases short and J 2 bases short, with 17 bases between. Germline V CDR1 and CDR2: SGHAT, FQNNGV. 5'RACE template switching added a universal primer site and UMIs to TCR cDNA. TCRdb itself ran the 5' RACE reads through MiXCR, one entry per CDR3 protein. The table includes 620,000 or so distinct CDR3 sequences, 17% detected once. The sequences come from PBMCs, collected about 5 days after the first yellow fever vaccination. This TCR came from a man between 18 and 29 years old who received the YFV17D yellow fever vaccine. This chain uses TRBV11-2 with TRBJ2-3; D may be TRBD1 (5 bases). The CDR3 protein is CASSLFGADSPTDTQYF. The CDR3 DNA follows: TGTGCCAGCAGCTTATTTGGGGCAGACTCCCCCACAGATACGCAGTATTTT.